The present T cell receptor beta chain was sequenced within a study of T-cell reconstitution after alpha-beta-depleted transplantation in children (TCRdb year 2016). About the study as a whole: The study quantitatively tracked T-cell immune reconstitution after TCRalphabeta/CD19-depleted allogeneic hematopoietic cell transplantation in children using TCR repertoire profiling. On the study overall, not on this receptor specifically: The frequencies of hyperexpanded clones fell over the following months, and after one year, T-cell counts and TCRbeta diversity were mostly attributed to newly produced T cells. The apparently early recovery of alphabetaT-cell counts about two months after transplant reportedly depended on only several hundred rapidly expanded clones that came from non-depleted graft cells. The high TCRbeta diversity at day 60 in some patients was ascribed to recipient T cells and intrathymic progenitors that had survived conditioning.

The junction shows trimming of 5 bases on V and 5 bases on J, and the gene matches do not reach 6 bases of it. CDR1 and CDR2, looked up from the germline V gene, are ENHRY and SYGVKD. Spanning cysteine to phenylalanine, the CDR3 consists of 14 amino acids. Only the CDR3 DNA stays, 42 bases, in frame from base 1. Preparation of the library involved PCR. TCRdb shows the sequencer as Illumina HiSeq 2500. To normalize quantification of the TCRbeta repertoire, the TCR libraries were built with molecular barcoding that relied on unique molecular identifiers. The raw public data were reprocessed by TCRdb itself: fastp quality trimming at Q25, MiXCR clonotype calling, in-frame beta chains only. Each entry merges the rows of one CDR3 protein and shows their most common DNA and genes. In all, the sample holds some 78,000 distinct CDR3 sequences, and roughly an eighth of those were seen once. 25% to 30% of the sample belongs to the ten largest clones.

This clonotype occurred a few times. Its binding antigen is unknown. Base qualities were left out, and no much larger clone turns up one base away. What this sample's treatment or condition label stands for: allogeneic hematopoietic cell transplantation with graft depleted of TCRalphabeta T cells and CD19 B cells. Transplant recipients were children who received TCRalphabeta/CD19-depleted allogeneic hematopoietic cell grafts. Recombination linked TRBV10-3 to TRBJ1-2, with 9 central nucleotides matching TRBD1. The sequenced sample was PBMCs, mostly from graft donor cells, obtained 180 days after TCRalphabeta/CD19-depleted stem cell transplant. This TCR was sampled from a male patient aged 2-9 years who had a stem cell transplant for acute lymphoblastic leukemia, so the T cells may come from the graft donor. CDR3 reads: CAISRQGGSYGYTF. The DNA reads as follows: TGTGCCATCAGTCGACAGGGGGGTAGTTATGGCTACACCTTC.